This TCR beta chain was profiled in a study of PD-L1 blockade in urothelial cancer. Background on the study: Prior exposure to chemotherapy in patients amounted to 0 to 3 regimens received.

Clones were read by immunoSEQ multiplex PCR, and TCRdb kept only the in-frame ones, dropping some. Of approximately 35,000 clones in the sample, roughly a third were seen once. Diagnoses among patients were locally advanced or metastatic urothelial carcinoma. The origin of this receptor is a man in his 60s with urothelial cancer. The source material was tumor tissue, sampled before atezolizumab (anti-PD-L1) treatment.

The CDR3 sequence is CASSAGLAVDEQFF. The CDR3 region has the DNA TGTGCCAGTAGTGCGGGACTAGCAGTCGATGAGCAGTTCTTC. The chain is built from TRBV19 and TRBJ2-1; 9 bases agree with TRBD2. Trimming took 5 bases from V and 8 from J; bases not matched to a gene: 7. From germline, CDR1 is LNHDA and CDR2 SQIVND (reference sequence). The CDR3 consists of 14 residues.